Presented here are 32 T cell receptor beta chains from one specimen sequenced in a study of cytomegalovirus exposure and HLA in healthy donors. Only in-frame clones appear in the TCRdb table, and some are missing; sequencing was by immunoSEQ multiplex PCR. The repertoire includes roughly 190,000 clones, around 86% of them detected once, and roughly 1.6% sits in the top ten. The sample comprised PBMCs. The receptors here all came from a woman aged 18-29 years in good health and CMV-seronegative.

The chain couples TRBV23-1 to TRBJ1-5; TRBD1 agrees at 9 bases. TRBV23-1 is an ORF, and what it does is uncertain. V lost 11 bases, J lost 6 bases, and 11 bases stayed unmatched. The CDR3 totals 14 residues. The CDR3 loop reads CAGEGTGKTQPQHF. In DNA form, the CDR3 reads TGCGCCGGGGAGGGGACAGGGAAAACTCAGCCCCAGCATTTT.

This chain joins TRBV6-5 and TRBJ1-4; 7 bases are a match to TRBD1. V was clipped by 5 bases and J by 11 bases; unmatched bases: 8. Germline CDR1 is MNHEY and CDR2 is SVGAGI. This CDR3 comprises 13 residues. CDR3 region: CASSPLTGSKLFF. DNA for the CDR3: TGTGCCAGCAGTCCATTGACAGGGAGTAAACTGTTTTTT.

The chain links TRBV5-1 to TRBJ1-2; tentative D call: TRBD1 (6 bases). Germline CDR1 SGHRS, CDR2 YFSETQ. Deletions cut 3 bases from V and 0 bases from J, with 9 bases between. There are 14 residues in the CDR3. The CDR3 spells CASSSTGTNYGYTF. DNA of the CDR3: TGCGCCAGCAGCTCCACAGGGACTAACTATGGCTACACCTTC. Using reference TRBV5-1 and TRBJ1-2 for the parts outside the CDR3, the full variable domain is KAGVTQTPRYLIKTRGQQVTLSCSPISGHRSVSWYQQTPGQGLQFLFEYFSETQRNKGNFPGRFSGRQFSNSRSEMNVSTLELGDSALYLCASSSTGTNYGYTFGSGTRLTVV.

The V gene is TRBV6-5, the J gene TRBJ2-7, with 11 bases fitting TRBD1. From germline, CDR1 is MNHEY and CDR2 SVGAGI. The CDR3 runs to 14 residues. The V and J ends lost 10 bases and 6 bases, in that order; junction bases with no gene match: 11. The CDR3 spells CATGGAGQGVEQYF. CDR3 coding DNA: TGTGCCACCGGCGGAGCGGGACAGGGGGTCGAGCAGTACTTC.

The genes are TRBV5-1 and TRBJ2-3; the match to TRBD1 covers 8 bases. The CDR3 is 14 amino acids. Losses at the gene ends were 4 bases for V and 3 bases for J; bases not matched to a gene: 4. Germline CDR1 reads SGHRS; CDR2 reads YFSETQ. The DNA of the CDR3 is TGCGCCAGCAGCCCCCAGGGGGCAACAGATACGCAGTATTTT. Translation: CASSPQGATDTQYF.

V gene TRBV15 combines with J gene TRBJ1-3, with a tentative D call TRBD1 (5 bases). The length of the CDR3 is 16 residues. The V and J ends lost 0 bases and 3 bases respectively, with 12 bases between them. Germline assignment: CDR1 LNHNV and CDR2 YYDKDF (reference sequence). This CDR3 is CATSRDPRGDGNTIYF. In DNA, the CDR3 is TGTGCCACCAGCAGAGATCCGCGGGGGGATGGAAACACCATATATTTT. Using reference TRBV15 and TRBJ1-3 for the parts outside the CDR3, the full variable domain is DAMVIQNPRYQVTQFGKPVTLSCSQTLNHNVMYWYQQKSSQAPKLLFHYYDKDFNNEADTPDNFQSRRPNTSFCFLDIRSPGLGDTAMYLCATSRDPRGDGNTIYFGEGSWLTVV.

V and J are TRBV7-9 and TRBJ1-2; D possibly corresponds to TRBD1 (5 bases). Trimming pared 5 bases from V and 0 bases from J, leaving 10 bases between. Germline V lookup: CDR1 SEHNR, CDR2 FQNEAQ (reference sequence). This CDR3 has 14 amino acids. The CDR3 region has the DNA TGTGCCAGCAGCCCCCGACAGCCTAACTATGGCTACACCTTC. Protein product: CASSPRQPNYGYTF.

This chain joins TRBV6-5 and TRBJ1-3; 7 bases map to TRBD1. The CDR3 extends over 15 amino acids. Per germline, CDR1 MNHEY and CDR2 SVGAGI. Unmatched junction bases numbered 1, after V lost 2 bases and J lost 0 bases. The CDR3 reads CASSYGQVSGNTIYF. The CDR3 coding sequence is TGTGCCAGCAGTTACGGACAGGTCTCTGGAAACACCATATATTTT.

The chain links TRBV27 to TRBJ1-2; a possible D gene is TRBD1 (6 bases). The germline V gene encodes CDR1 MNHEY and CDR2 SMNVEV (reference sequence). The CDR3 spans 15 residues. Between the trimmed V and J ends, which lost 5 bases and 2 bases, there was a span of 15 bases. Here the CDR3 DNA reads TGTGCCAGCAGTGCCCCCCGCCAGGGGAACTATGGCTACACCTTC. Its protein product is CASSAPRQGNYGYTF.

V and J are TRBV7-9 and TRBJ2-7, with 13 nucleotides matching TRBD2. Unmatched junction bases numbered 8, after V lost 4 bases and J lost 5 bases. This CDR3 spans 16 amino acids. Per the germline V gene, CDR1 is SEHNR and CDR2 is FQNEAQ (reference sequence). In nucleotides, the CDR3 is TGTGCCAGCAGCTATCTTCGACTAGCGGGAGGCCACGAGCAGTACTTC. Amino acid sequence: CASSYLRLAGGHEQYF.

The chain carries TRBV2 and TRBJ2-3; 13 nucleotides agree with TRBD2. The V segment lost 7 bases and the J segment 2 bases; nucleotides outside the gene matches: 9. CDR1 SNHLY and CDR2 FYNNEI come from the germline V gene. The CDR3 runs to 17 residues. CDR3 amino acids: CASTLGLAGIYTDTQYF. CDR3 DNA: TGTGCCAGCACTTTGGGACTAGCGGGGATTTACACAGATACGCAGTATTTT. The entire variable domain, with the rest obtained from reference TRBV2 and TRBJ2-3, is as follows: EPEVTQTPSHQVTQMGQEVILRCVPISNHLYFYWYRQILGQKVEFLVSFYNNEISEKSEIFDDQFSVERPDGSNFTLKIRSTKLEDSAMYFCASTLGLAGIYTDTQYFGPGTRLTVL.

The rearrangement uses TRBV19 and TRBJ1-2; TRBD1 aligns across 8 bases. Germline values: CDR1 LNHDA, CDR2 SQIVND (reference sequence). V was pared by 4 bases and J by 5 bases, with 6 bases of the junction left unmatched. This CDR3 has 14 residues. As DNA, the CDR3 is TGTGCCAGTAGTACCGGGACAGGACTATATGGCTACACCTTC. It encodes CASSTGTGLYGYTF. Supplemented by reference TRBV19 and TRBJ1-2, the full variable domain reads DGGITQSPKYLFRKEGQNVTLSCEQNLNHDAMYWYRQDPGQGLRLIYYSQIVNDFQKGDIAEGYSVSREKKESFPLTVTSAQKNPTAFYLCASSTGTGLYGYTFGSGTRLTVV.

This clone was detected a few times. The rearrangement joins TRBV6-6 to TRBJ2-7, with D possibly TRBD2 on 6 matching bases. Trimming cost V 0 bases and J 6 bases, with 12 bases left between them. Germline V gene lookup returns CDR1 MNHNY and CDR2 SVGAGI (reference sequence). The CDR3 has 14 amino acids. CDR3 sequence (DNA): TGTGCCAGCAGTTACTCGGGGACTGACTCCGAGCAGTACTTC. It codes for CASSYSGTDSEQYF.

Here the CDR3 reads CASSLLTQTFPNYGYTF. The DNA of the CDR3 is TGCGCCAGCAGCTTGTTAACCCAGACATTTCCTAACTATGGCTACACCTTC. The V gene is TRBV5-1, the J gene TRBJ1-2; no clear D. CDR1 is SGHRS, CDR2 YFSETQ, per germline. This CDR3 is 17 amino acids long. V was cut by 1 base and J by 0 bases, with 16 bases left in between. Using reference TRBV5-1 and TRBJ1-2 for the parts outside the CDR3, the full variable domain is KAGVTQTPRYLIKTRGQQVTLSCSPISGHRSVSWYQQTPGQGLQFLFEYFSETQRNKGNFPGRFSGRQFSNSRSEMNVSTLELGDSALYLCASSLLTQTFPNYGYTFGSGTRLTVV.

The chain recombines TRBV30 with TRBJ2-2; D is possibly TRBD1 (5 bases). Between the trimmed V and J ends, which lost 0 bases and 1 base, there was a span of 15 bases. CDR3 size: 17 residues. The germline gives CDR1 GTSNPN, CDR2 SVGIG (reference sequence). CDR3 residues: CAWSVNRRTLNTGELFF. In DNA, the CDR3 is TGTGCCTGGAGTGTAAACAGGCGTACCTTGAACACCGGGGAGCTGTTTTTT.

This clone is a singleton in its sample. The CDR3 here is CASSQGQTLGAYEQYF. In nucleotides, the CDR3 is TGCGCCAGCAGCCAAGGTCAGACTCTAGGGGCCTACGAGCAGTACTTC. This chain uses TRBV4-1 with TRBJ2-7; the D gene is possibly TRBD1 (5 bases). This CDR3 is built from 16 residues. Germline-derived CDR1 and CDR2 are MGHRA and YSYEKL. V was trimmed by 1 base and J by 2 bases, leaving 15 bases between them.

This clone occurred once. The chain carries TRBV5-1 and TRBJ2-7; TRBD2 agrees at 7 bases. J was trimmed by 0 bases and V by 1 base; bases with no gene match: 4. CDR1 and CDR2 (germline): SGHRS, YFSETQ. The CDR3 runs 15 residues. CDR3 region: CASSLWTSDSYEQYF. In DNA form, the CDR3 reads TGCGCCAGCAGCTTGTGGACTAGTGACTCCTACGAGCAGTACTTC.

The rearrangement links TRBV6-1 to TRBJ2-1, with TRBD2 identical over 11 bases. CDR1 MNHNS and CDR2 SASEGT come from the germline V gene. The J segment lost 10 bases and the V segment lost 6 bases, leaving 11 bases of the junction unmatched. The CDR3 contains 15 residues. The CDR3 DNA reads as TGTGCCAGCAGATCCTCGGGGACTAGCGGCGCCGAGCAGTTCTTC. This encodes CASRSSGTSGAEQFF.

The chain is built from TRBV5-1 and TRBJ2-7, with TRBD2 matching over 15 bases. CDR1 and CDR2 (germline): SGHRS, YFSETQ. The length of the CDR3 is 18 residues. J lost 6 bases, V lost 0 bases, and 10 bases had no gene match. CDR3 nucleotides: TGCGCCAGCAGCTTGGATTGGACTAGCGGGGGGGCAGGCCGCGAGCAGTACTTC. Translation: CASSLDWTSGGAGREQYF.

The chain's CDR3 is CASSLGAVNTEAFF. DNA for the CDR3: TGTGCCAGCAGCTTAGGAGCGGTGAACACTGAAGCTTTCTTT. This chain connects TRBV11-3 to TRBJ1-1; D is ambiguous. Germline values: CDR1 SGHNT, CDR2 YENEEA. The V end lost 1 base, the J end lost 0 bases, and 6 bases lay between the germline ends. This CDR3 region has 14 residues.

This clone was detected only once. The V call is TRBV7-9, the J call TRBJ2-7; possibly TRBD2 for D (5 bases). Germline lookup yields CDR1 SEHNR and CDR2 FQNEAQ (reference sequence). The CDR3 is made up of 12 amino acids. Trimming stripped 5 bases from V and 4 bases from J, with 9 bases between. CDR3 loop: CASSVRTYEQYF. CDR3 DNA sequence: TGTGCCAGCAGCGTCCGGACTTACGAGCAGTACTTC.

The chain uses TRBV7-3 and TRBJ1-1; D may be TRBD1 (5 bases). V lost 5 bases, J lost 0 bases, and 7 bases lay in between. CDR3 size: 13 residues. Germline V CDR1 and CDR2: SGHTA, FQGTGA. The CDR3 DNA sequence: TGTGCCAGCAGCCCACAGGTGAACACTGAAGCTTTCTTT. Residues: CASSPQVNTEAFF.

This clone was seen once. The CDR3 DNA follows: TGCGCCAGCAGTGACCGTCGAGGGACCTACGAGCAGTACTTC. The encoded protein is CASSDRRGTYEQYF. V is TRBV10-2 and J is TRBJ2-7; TRBD2 might be the D (5 bases). Per the germline V gene, CDR1 is WSHSY and CDR2 is SAAADI. V lost 3 bases and J 2 bases, leaving 11 bases between the germline ends. This CDR3 comprises 14 residues.

The rearrangement joins TRBV4-1 to TRBJ1-3; D not resolved. The V gene lost 0 bases and the J gene lost 5 bases, with 11 bases spanning the gap. The germline gives CDR1 MGHRA, CDR2 YSYEKL. The CDR3 is 15 residues long. CDR3 sequence: CASSQEVTPRNTIYF. CDR3 DNA sequence: TGCGCCAGCAGCCAAGAAGTGACACCTCGAAACACCATATATTTT.

This clone was detected a few times. The genes are TRBV7-9 and TRBJ2-7; 8 bases are a match to TRBD1. CDR3 size: 13 residues. V lost 2 bases to trimming and J lost 7 bases; unmatched junction nucleotides: 4. Germline V gene lookup returns CDR1 SEHNR and CDR2 FQNEAQ (reference sequence). The CDR3 sequence: CASSLQGAGEQYF. DNA for the CDR3: TGTGCCAGCAGCTTACAGGGGGCTGGAGAGCAGTACTTC.

The chain links TRBV19 to TRBJ2-7, with D possibly TRBD1 on 5 matching bases. Germline V lookup: CDR1 LNHDA, CDR2 SQIVND (reference sequence). This CDR3 contains 13 residues. V lost 1 base and J 4 bases, leaving 8 bases between the germline ends. CDR3 nucleotides: TGTGCCAGTAGTATAGTAGGGGCTTACGAGCAGTACTTC. Protein sequence: CASSIVGAYEQYF.

This clone came up once. The V and J genes are TRBV10-2 and TRBJ1-2; no definite D call. V lost 2 bases and J 2 bases, leaving 9 bases between the germline ends. The CDR3 consists of 14 residues. CDR1 and CDR2 (germline): WSHSY, SAAADI. CDR3 loop: CASSERSNNYGYTF. The CDR3 nucleotides are TGCGCCAGCAGTGAGCGGAGTAACAACTATGGCTACACCTTC.

The V call is TRBV7-2, the J call TRBJ1-2, with 10 bases matching TRBD1. The CDR3 contains 16 residues. CDR1 is SGHTA, CDR2 FQGNSA, per germline. The J segment lost 4 bases and the V segment lost 5 bases, leaving 10 bases of the junction unmatched. CDR3 nucleotide sequence: TGTGCCAGCAGCGCCTCCGGGACAGGGGTTACCTATGGCTACACCTTC. Translated, it gives CASSASGTGVTYGYTF. Full variable domain (remainder filled in from reference TRBV7-2 and TRBJ1-2): GAGVSQSPSNKVTEKGKDVELRCDPISGHTALYWYRQSLGQGLEFLIYFQGNSAPDKSGLPSDRFSAERTGGSVSTLTIQRTQQEDSAVYLCASSASGTGVTYGYTFGSGTRLTVV.

V is TRBV6-6 and J is TRBJ2-7, with 9 bases lining up with TRBD1. J was trimmed by 1 base and V by 2 bases; bases with no gene match: 3. This CDR3 is 15 amino acids long. Germline CDR1 and CDR2: MNHNY and SVGAGI (reference sequence). The CDR3 is CASSYGGTGSYEQYF. The CDR3 bases are TGTGCCAGCAGTTACGGGGGGACAGGGTCCTACGAGCAGTACTTC.

The V call is TRBV9, the J call TRBJ1-4; a possible D gene is TRBD1 (5 bases). Germline V gives CDR1 SGDLS, CDR2 YYNGEE. V shed 2 bases and J shed 8 bases, with 13 bases lying between them. The CDR3 totals 14 residues. CDR3 in amino acids: CASSVLGQGEKLFF. The DNA for the CDR3 is TGTGCCAGCAGCGTTCTGGGTCAGGGAGAAAAACTGTTTTTT.

This chain uses TRBV19 with TRBJ1-5; 8 bases fit TRBD1. CDR1 is LNHDA, CDR2 SQIVND, per germline (reference sequence). The length of the CDR3 is 14 residues. V shed 7 bases, J shed 0 bases, and the junction held 2 bases outside the gene matches. The CDR3 DNA is TGTGCCAGTACAGGGGGCGGTAGCAATCAGCCCCAGCATTTT. The encoded protein is CASTGGGSNQPQHF.

The sample holds a few counts of this clone. The J gene is TRBJ2-2, the V gene TRBV5-1; D possibly corresponds to TRBD1 (5 bases). Germline CDR1 reads SGHRS; CDR2 reads YFSETQ. V was clipped by 4 bases and J by 1 base, with 5 bases between them. This CDR3 region has 13 residues. CDR3 in amino acids: CASSTGNTGELFF. CDR3 nucleotides: TGCGCCAGCAGCACAGGGAACACCGGGGAGCTGTTTTTT.